One and the same sample provided the 10 T cell receptor beta chains below, sequenced in a study of T cells after yellow fever vaccination. TCRdb recomputed calls from the 5' RACE reads with MiXCR, one row per CDR3 protein. The sample holds a few hundred thousand distinct CDR3 sequences; less than 20% are singletons and the top ten take approximately 15%. Sequences were derived from PBMCs, sampled less than 6 days after the first yellow fever vaccination. All receptors come from a man between 18 and 35 years old who received the YFV17D yellow fever vaccine.

This clonotype was seen more than once but under ten times. The V and J genes are TRBV20-1 and TRBJ1-6; D uncertain. CDR3 size: 14 residues. The germline V gene encodes CDR1 DFQATT and CDR2 SNEGSKA (reference sequence). The V end was cut by 1 base, the J end by 5 bases, with 9 bases between. CDR3 sequence reads: CSARVPNDNSPLHF. CDR3 bases: TGCAGTGCTAGAGTTCCCAACGATAATTCACCCCTCCACTTT.

Many counts were recorded for this clonotype. This chain connects TRBV20-1 to TRBJ1-5; no firm D call. Trimming took 4 bases from V and 0 from J, leaving 4 bases between them. The CDR3 is 12 residues long. Germline CDR1 reads DFQATT; CDR2 reads SNEGSKA (reference sequence). In nucleotides, the CDR3 is TGCAGTGCTACCCCTAGCAATCAGCCCCAGCATTTT. Residues: CSATPSNQPQHF.

V and J are TRBV9 and TRBJ1-2; possibly TRBD1 for D (5 bases). This CDR3 has 18 residues. Germline V gene data show CDR1 as SGDLS and CDR2 as YYNGEE. Trimming stripped 2 bases from V and 7 bases from J, with 27 bases between. CDR3: CASSVRAGRGGFVSGYTF. CDR3 nucleotides: TGTGCCAGCAGCGTCAGGGCAGGGAGAGGTGGGTTTGTTTCTGGCTACACCTTC. Complete variable domain (other parts from reference TRBV9 and TRBJ1-2): DSGVTQTPKHLITATGQRVTLRCSPRSGDLSVYWYQQSLDQGLQFLIQYYNGEERAKGNILERFSAQQFPDLHSELNLSSLELGDSALYFCASSVRAGRGGFVSGYTFGSGTRLTVV.

Details on this clonotype: An end of the junction differs from the germline gene, which may be a read error. This sequence joins TRBV7-2 and TRBJ2-5; TRBD2 aligns across 11 bases. CDR1 is SGHTA, CDR2 FQGNSA, per germline. The CDR3 is 16 residues long. The CDR3 region is CASSLAGGWYQETQYF. Here the CDR3 DNA reads TGTGCCAGCAGCCTAGCGGGGGGTTGGTACCAAGAGACCCAGTACTTC. Combining the CDR3 with reference TRBV7-2 and TRBJ2-5 gives the whole variable domain GAGVSQSPSNKVTEKGKDVELRCDPISGHTALYWYRQSLGQGLEFLIYFQGNSAPDKSGLPSDRFSAERTGGSVSTLTIQRTQQEDSAVYLCASSLAGGWYQETQYFGPGTRLLVL.

The table lists this clonotype with a few counts. V is TRBV12-3 or TRBV12-4 and J is TRBJ2-2; D not certain. There are 14 residues in the CDR3. Trimming stripped 3 bases from V and 6 bases from J, with 11 bases between. In nucleotides, the CDR3 is TGTGCCAGCAGTTTCATTGAGGTGGCCGGGGAGCTGTTTTTT. Protein sequence: CASSFIEVAGELFF.

This clonotype occurred a few times. The chain couples TRBV20-1 to TRBJ2-1, with 9 bases fitting TRBD1. With V trimmed by 1 base and J by 6 bases, 13 bases remained unmatched. The CDR3 contains 17 residues. Germline assignment: CDR1 DFQATT and CDR2 SNEGSKA (reference sequence). CDR3 DNA sequence: TGCAGTGCTAGAGCATTCAAGGACAGGGGCCTTGGCAATGAGCAGTTCTTC. Translating gives CSARAFKDRGLGNEQFF.

The V call is TRBV7-9, the J call TRBJ2-3, with D tentatively TRBD1 or TRBD2 (5 bases each). The V gene's germline CDR1 is SEHNR and CDR2 FQNEAQ (reference sequence). This CDR3 spans 15 amino acids. V lost 6 bases and J 2 bases, leaving 15 bases between the germline ends. The CDR3 nucleotides are TGTGCCAGCAGTCCCTTGGGACGGATCACAGATACGCAGTATTTT. This encodes CASSPLGRITDTQYF.

The chain employs TRBV2 and TRBJ1-1; D is possibly TRBD1 (5 bases). This CDR3 spans 15 amino acids. Germline CDR1 is SNHLY and CDR2 is FYNNEI. The germline V and J ends were trimmed by 8 bases and 3 bases, with 19 bases remaining between them. This CDR3 is CASHLGGFYDTEAFF. DNA of the CDR3: TGTGCCAGCCACCTGGGGGGTTTTTATGACACTGAAGCTTTCTTT.

This clonotype came up a few times. CDR3 protein: CASSTERGVYHEQYF. The DNA of the CDR3 is TGTGCCAGCAGTACGGAGCGGGGGGTATACCACGAGCAGTACTTC. The chain is built from TRBV6-1 and TRBJ2-7; 9 bases align to TRBD2. This CDR3 is 15 amino acids long. V lost 5 bases, J lost 5 bases, and 10 bases stayed unmatched. Germline V lookup: CDR1 MNHNS, CDR2 SASEGT.

This clonotype was seen ten or more times. V and J are TRBV5-6 and TRBJ2-3, with D tentatively TRBD2 (6 bases). The V gene lost 4 bases and the J gene lost 8 bases, with 14 bases spanning the gap. CDR3 length: 13 residues. The germline V gene encodes CDR1 SGHDT and CDR2 YYEEEE. The CDR3 here is CASSQSGLGTQYF. DNA of the CDR3: TGTGCCAGCAGCCAGAGCGGGCTGGGTACGCAGTATTTT.